These T cell receptor beta chains were read from a single sample in a study of T-cell reconstitution after alpha-beta-depleted transplantation in children. TCRdb re-called the PCR reads with MiXCR, one entry per CDR3 protein. In the table there are some 240,000 distinct CDR3 sequences, around 12% of which are singletons. The sequencing used PBMCs from the stem cell graft donor, collected from the stem cell graft. The receptors originated from a human donor who donated a stem cell graft to a child with acute lymphoblastic leukemia. The CDR3 runs from the conserved cysteine through the conserved F or W. D genes are given only for firm matches. The listing skips clone size in some rows; elsewhere it reads once, few, many or a size class.

TRBV12-3/TRBV12-4	many	TRBJ1-3	.	TGTGCCAGCACCCCTGGAAACACCATATATTTT	CASTPGNTIYF
TRBV20-1	many	TRBJ1-1	.	TGCAGTCCTAGGGACGGCCACGAAGCTTTCTTT	CSPRDGHEAFF
TRBV7-2	few	TRBJ1-2	TRBD1	TGTGCCAGCAGCCGGGACAGGAAAATGAACTACACCTTC	CASSRDRKMNYTF
TRBV12-3/TRBV12-4	.	TRBJ2-3	TRBD2	TGTGCCAGCTACGCGACCCATCTAGCGGGAGTTTCCACAGATACGCACTATTTT	CASYATHLAGVSTDTHYF
TRBV29-1	many	TRBJ2-7	.	TGCAGCGTTGTAGCGTCGGGGGCCCGCTCCTACGAGCAGTACTTC	CSVVASGARSYEQYF
TRBV7-2	many	TRBJ2-5	.	TGTGCCAGCAGCTTGGGGCGGTCCCAAGAGACCCAGTACTTC	CASSLGRSQETQYF
TRBV15	.	TRBJ2-5	TRBD2	TGTGCCACCAGCAGGGGATCCTCGGGGGGGGACATACAAGAGACCCAGTACTTC	CATSRGSSGGDIQETQYF
TRBV20-1	many	TRBJ2-4	TRBD2	TGCAGTGCTACCTCGTCAGGGCTAGCGGGGGGGCCGAACATTCAGTACTTC	CSATSSGLAGGPNIQYF
TRBV14	.	TRBJ2-2	.	TGTGCCAGCAGCCGTATCCGGGCTGGGAACACCGGGGAGCTGTTTTTT	CASSRIRAGNTGELFF
TRBV19	many	TRBJ2-5	.	TGTGCCAGTAGTATAACAGGACAAGAGACCCAGTACTTC	CASSITGQETQYF
TRBV5-5	many	TRBJ1-5	.	TGTGCCAGCAGCGAAACACCGTTCGGTAATCAGCCCCAGCATTTT	CASSETPFGNQPQHF
TRBV9	many	TRBJ1-2	TRBD1	TGTGCCAGCAGCGTAAGGGACAGGGATTGGGATGGCTACACCTTC	CASSVRDRDWDGYTF
TRBV4-3	few	TRBJ2-7	.	TGCGCCAGCAGCCAAGAGGCACCAATACGGGGCCCTTACTACGAGCAGTACTTC	CASSQEAPIRGPYYEQYF
TRBV6-1	few	TRBJ1-1	TRBD1	TGTGCCAGCACCCCCCTGAGGACAGGGAATGTGATCATGAACACTGAAGCTTTCTTT	CASTPLRTGNVIMNTEAFF
TRBV5-1	many	TRBJ2-7	.	TGCGCCAGCAGCTTCCAGGGACCCTACGAGCAGTACTTC	CASSFQGPYEQYF
TRBV4-3	.	TRBJ2-7	.	TGCGCCAGCAGCCAAGATGGGGCTAGGGGATCCTACGAGCAGTACTTC	CASSQDGARGSYEQYF
TRBV12-3/TRBV12-4	.	TRBJ1-3	.	TGTGCCACCTTACAGGGCCCTGGAAACACCATATATTTT	CATLQGPGNTIYF
TRBV3-1	many	TRBJ2-1	.	TGTGCCAGCACTAGTGGGTACTCCTACAATGAGCAGTTCTTC	CASTSGYSYNEQFF
TRBV27	few	TRBJ2-5	TRBD2	TGTGCCAGCAGTTTAACCCTGCCTCTAGCGGGGCCTCGGCAAGAGACCCAGTACTTC	CASSLTLPLAGPRQETQYF
TRBV7-2	many	TRBJ1-6	TRBD1	TGTGCCAGCACCCCCCGACAGGGTTATAATTCACCCCTCCACTTT	CASTPRQGYNSPLHF
TRBV19	.	TRBJ2-5	.	TGTGCCAGTAGATGGAAAGGAGGAGGTAAAGAGACCCAGTACTTC	CASRWKGGGKETQYF
TRBV12-3/TRBV12-4	many	TRBJ2-2	.	TGTGCCAGCGGGGGCTTAATCGGGGAGCTGTTTTTT	CASGGLIGELFF
TRBV27	many	TRBJ2-3	.	TGTGCCAGCAGTTCGACTACGAATACGCAGTATTTT	CASSSTTNTQYF
TRBV20-1	.	TRBJ2-3	TRBD2	TGCAGTGCTAGAGATCTTGGGAGGAGCGGGGGGGCAGATACGCAGTATTTT	CSARDLGRSGGADTQYF
TRBV6-5	many	TRBJ2-3	TRBD1	TGTGCCAGCAGTTCCCTACAGGGGGCCGTCACAGATACGCAGTATTTT	CASSSLQGAVTDTQYF
TRBV25-1	many	TRBJ1-3	.	TGTGCCAGCAGTGACCTAACAGGATCCCCTGGAAACACCATATATTTT	CASSDLTGSPGNTIYF
TRBV12-3/TRBV12-4	many	TRBJ2-2	.	TGTGCCAGCATTCCCGGTGGCCTAGCTGTCACCGGGGAGCTGTTTTTT	CASIPGGLAVTGELFF
TRBV24-1	.	TRBJ2-1	.	TGTGCCACCAGTGATCAGGGCCAGTTCTACAATGAGCAGTTCTTC	CATSDQGQFYNEQFF
TRBV27	few	TRBJ2-2	.	TGTGCCAGCCGCCCCTCTAGAGCCGGGGAGCTGTTTTTT	CASRPSRAGELFF